The next 27 T cell receptor beta chains were all read from a single sample in a study of blood T cell repertoires in COVID-19. TCRdb's table, derived via immunoSEQ multiplex PCR, lists solely in-frame clones and lacks some. The sample has around 300,000 clones; 90% are singletons. Sequenced: peripheral blood. Receptors originate from a woman aged 25 to 39 with COVID-19, enrolled during active disease.

V and J are TRBV6-6 and TRBJ2-2, with 12 positions matching TRBD2. The CDR3 sequence is 18 residues long. V shed 5 bases and J 2 bases; nucleotides not matched to a gene: 9. Per germline, CDR1 MNHNY and CDR2 SVGAGI (reference sequence). The CDR3 region has the DNA TGTGCCAGCAGTCAACAATGGACTAGCGGGATTAACACCGGGGAGCTGTTTTTT. Residues: CASSQQWTSGINTGELFF.

This sequence joins TRBV11-2 and TRBJ2-6; D ambiguous. The ends were cut back, 5 bases at V and 4 bases at J, with 9 bases in the middle. The CDR3 consists of 14 residues. Germline CDR1 is SGHAT and CDR2 is FQNNGV. CDR3 region: CASSLSAGANVLTF. CDR3 bases: TGTGCCAGCAGCCTTTCCGCGGGGGCCAACGTCCTGACTTTC.

The chain couples TRBV3-1 (or the pseudogene TRBV3-2) to TRBJ2-7; TRBD2 matches at 7 bases. The CDR3 sequence is 12 residues long. From germline, CDR1 is LGHDT and CDR2 YNNKEL (reference sequence). Trimming at V came to 4 bases and at J to 7 bases, leaving 4 bases not matched to a gene. CDR3 coding DNA: TGTGCCAGCAGCCTCACGGGAGGAGAGCAGTACTTC. Its translation: CASSLTGGEQYF.

The V call is TRBV15, the J call TRBJ2-1, with D possibly being TRBD2 (5 bases). CDR3 length equals 14 residues. V was clipped by 3 bases and J by 0 bases, with 6 bases between them. The germline V gene has CDR1 LNHNV and CDR2 YYDKDF (reference sequence). CDR3 region: CATSSGLSYNEQFF. The DNA of the CDR3 is TGTGCCACCAGCAGTGGACTCTCCTACAATGAGCAGTTCTTC.

This rearrangement joins TRBV7-2 to TRBJ2-7, with 13 bases identical to TRBD2. Trimming removed 5 bases from V and 4 bases from J; junction bases left unmatched: 2. Germline V CDR1 and CDR2: SGHTA, FQGNSA. The CDR3 is 14 residues long. The CDR3 region has the DNA TGTGCCAGCAGCCCGGGACTAGCGGGATACGAGCAGTACTTC. Translating gives CASSPGLAGYEQYF. Variable domain in full (rest from reference TRBV7-2 and TRBJ2-7): GAGVSQSPSNKVTEKGKDVELRCDPISGHTALYWYRQSLGQGLEFLIYFQGNSAPDKSGLPSDRFSAERTGGSVSTLTIQRTQQEDSAVYLCASSPGLAGYEQYFGPGTRLTVT.

In this sample, this clone turned up once. The rearrangement uses TRBV5-1 and TRBJ2-2; 9 bases align to TRBD2. Losses at the gene ends were 0 bases for V and 5 bases for J; bases not matched to a gene: 5. Germline values: CDR1 SGHRS, CDR2 YFSETQ. The CDR3 length is 16 residues. This CDR3 is CASSLVAGVGTGELFF. The CDR3 DNA follows: TGCGCCAGCAGCTTGGTAGCGGGAGTTGGTACCGGGGAGCTGTTTTTT.

The chain links TRBV19 to TRBJ1-2; 9 bases agree with TRBD1. Per germline, CDR1 LNHDA and CDR2 SQIVND (reference sequence). V dropped 4 bases and J dropped 3; count of bases not matched to a gene: 3. The CDR3 is 14 residues long. The CDR3 protein is CASSTTGGYYGYTF. DNA for the CDR3: TGTGCCAGTAGTACCACAGGGGGCTACTATGGCTACACCTTC. The whole variable domain, filled in from reference TRBV19 and TRBJ1-2, reads DGGITQSPKYLFRKEGQNVTLSCEQNLNHDAMYWYRQDPGQGLRLIYYSQIVNDFQKGDIAEGYSVSREKKESFPLTVTSAQKNPTAFYLCASSTTGGYYGYTFGSGTRLTVV.

J is TRBJ1-2 and V is TRBV19, with D perhaps TRBD1 (6 bases). Germline CDR1 LNHDA, CDR2 SQIVND (reference sequence). V was cut by 7 bases and J by 2 bases, with 11 bases left in between. This CDR3 region has 13 residues. CDR3 DNA sequence: TGTGCCAGTAACCCAGGACAGAACTATGGCTACACCTTC. This sequence encodes CASNPGQNYGYTF.

J is TRBJ2-7 and V is TRBV6-1, with a weak D call TRBD1 (6 bases). Germline V gene lookup returns CDR1 MNHNS and CDR2 SASEGT. Trimming left V 3 bases short and J 6 bases short, with 15 bases between. The CDR3 is 14 residues long. The DNA for the CDR3 is TGTGCCAGCAGTGACGGATGGGGGCCGGCCGAGCAGTACTTC. As protein: CASSDGWGPAEQYF.

The chain is built from TRBV2 and TRBJ1-3; D call uncertain. Germline V lookup: CDR1 SNHLY, CDR2 FYNNEI. The V gene lost 4 bases and the J gene lost 0 bases, with 7 bases spanning the gap. The CDR3 has 14 residues. CDR3 loop: CASSGQLSGNTIYF. The CDR3 region has the DNA TGTGCCAGCAGTGGACAACTCTCTGGAAACACCATATATTTT.

The chain joins TRBV4-1 to TRBJ2-1; a weak D match, TRBD2 (6 bases). V lost 3 bases, J lost 6 bases, and 12 bases lay in between. Germline values: CDR1 MGHRA, CDR2 YSYEKL. The CDR3 covers 14 residues. CDR3 protein: CASSHPGLFNEQFF. Here the CDR3 DNA reads TGCGCCAGCAGCCACCCCGGACTATTCAATGAGCAGTTCTTC.

This sequence joins TRBV4-2 and TRBJ2-7; TRBD2 aligns across 8 bases. This CDR3 has 18 residues. The germline V gene encodes CDR1 LGHNA and CDR2 YNFKEQ. The V and J ends lost 4 bases and 3 bases, in that order; junction bases with no gene match: 17. The DNA of the CDR3 is TGTGCCAGCAGCCGATTCGGACCGGAGACTAGCGATTACTACGAGCAGTACTTC. Protein sequence: CASSRFGPETSDYYEQYF.

This chain joins TRBV5-6 and TRBJ2-3; perhaps TRBD1 as D (5 bases). Germline loops: CDR1 SGHDT, CDR2 YYEEEE. V lost 4 bases, J lost 2 bases, and 17 bases lay in between. This CDR3 contains 16 residues. In nucleotides, the CDR3 is TGTGCCAGCAGCGTCTTTAGTGGGGCAGCCACAGATACGCAGTATTTT. Translation: CASSVFSGAATDTQYF.

The chain combines TRBV11-2 with TRBJ2-1, with D possibly matching TRBD2 (6 bases). Trimming took 2 bases from V and 4 from J, leaving 12 bases between them. CDR1 SGHAT and CDR2 FQNNGV come from the germline V gene. The CDR3 length is 15 residues. The CDR3 here is CASSLILAQYNEQFF. DNA of the CDR3: TGTGCCAGCAGCTTAATCCTAGCGCAGTACAATGAGCAGTTCTTC.

V and J are TRBV4-1 and TRBJ2-1; 8 positions match TRBD1. V lost 0 bases and J lost 7; bases outside the gene matches: 14. The CDR3 extends over 18 amino acids. Germline CDR1 is MGHRA and CDR2 is YSYEKL. The CDR3 is CASSQDSTLRTGRNEQFF. The CDR3 DNA sequence: TGCGCCAGCAGCCAAGATTCAACTCTCCGGACAGGGCGAAATGAGCAGTTCTTC.

The chain joins TRBV3-1 (or the pseudogene TRBV3-2) to TRBJ2-3; a weak D match, TRBD1 (6 bases). V was trimmed by 4 bases and J by 1 base, leaving 15 bases between them. Germline CDR1 LGHDT, CDR2 YNNKEL (reference sequence). The CDR3 has 16 amino acids. The CDR3 here is CASSLLETGRTDTQYF. Here the CDR3 DNA reads TGTGCCAGCAGCCTCTTGGAGACAGGACGCACAGATACGCAGTATTTT.

This clone was recorded only once. This chain uses TRBV30 with TRBJ2-3, with 14 nucleotides matching TRBD2. V was pared by 0 bases and J by 5 bases, with 7 bases of the junction left unmatched. Germline V lookup: CDR1 GTSNPN, CDR2 SVGIG (reference sequence). This CDR3 is 17 amino acids long. The CDR3: CAWSVGGLAGEEDTQYF. DNA of the CDR3: TGTGCCTGGAGTGTTGGGGGACTAGCGGGAGAGGAAGATACGCAGTATTTT.

The rearrangement joins TRBV5-1 to TRBJ2-7; 7 positions agree with TRBD1. Looked up from germline, CDR1 is SGHRS and CDR2 is YFSETQ. V was pared by 4 bases and J by 2 bases, with 6 bases of the junction left unmatched. The CDR3 totals 14 residues. The CDR3 sequence: CASSPTGLAYEQYF. CDR3 in DNA: TGCGCCAGCAGCCCGACAGGGCTAGCCTACGAGCAGTACTTC.

In its sample, this clone was seen once. V gene TRBV2 combines with J gene TRBJ2-7; D is uncertain. The V and J ends lost 3 bases and 5 bases respectively, with 2 bases between them. The CDR3 runs 10 residues. Germline CDR1 reads SNHLY; CDR2 reads FYNNEI. The CDR3 protein is CASSDNEQYF. The CDR3 nucleotides read TGTGCCAGCAGTGATAACGAGCAGTACTTC.

The chain joins TRBV5-6 to TRBJ2-7, with 11 nucleotides matching TRBD1. Germline V gene sequence: CDR1 SGHDT, CDR2 YYEEEE. The CDR3 consists of 15 residues. V dropped 5 bases and J dropped 2; count of bases not matched to a gene: 6. DNA for the CDR3: TGTGCCAGCAGAGGACAGGGGGCGATCCCCTACGAGCAGTACTTC. This gives the protein CASRGQGAIPYEQYF.

CDR3 protein: CASSYAGGDSPLHF. For the CDR3, the DNA is TGTGCCAGCAGTTACGCAGGGGGCGATTCACCCCTCCACTTT. The V gene is TRBV6-6, the J gene TRBJ1-6, with TRBD1 matching 8 bases. There are 14 residues in the CDR3. Germline-derived CDR1 and CDR2 are MNHNY and SVGAGI (reference sequence). Trimming took 2 bases from V and 8 from J; bases not matched to a gene: 2.

The chain uses TRBV7-9 and TRBJ2-1, with TRBD1 matching 9 bases. The CDR3 consists of 14 residues. V trimming: 5 bases; J trimming: 5 bases; junction bases outside the gene matches: 4. Germline CDR1 is SEHNR and CDR2 is FQNEAQ (reference sequence). The CDR3 loop is CASSLRTGDNEQFF. The DNA of the CDR3 is TGTGCCAGCAGCCTACGGACAGGGGACAATGAGCAGTTCTTC.

The chain carries TRBV21-1 and TRBJ2-7; whether TRBD1, the table's D call, matches the DNA was not checked. TRBV21-1 is noted as a pseudogene. This CDR3 contains 16 residues. CDR3 loop: CASSPMGQPSLHEQYF. CDR3 DNA: TGTGCCAGCAGCCCCATGGGACAGCCATCTCTCCACGAGCAGTACTTC.

V and J are TRBV28 and TRBJ1-3; D unclear. In germline, CDR1 is MDHEN, CDR2 SYDVKM. The CDR3 has 19 amino acids. Trimming took off 0 bases at V and 0 bases at J, with 18 bases between the two ends. This CDR3 reads CASSLWFTAALPSGNTIYF. The CDR3 coding sequence is TGTGCCAGCAGTTTATGGTTCACGGCAGCACTACCCTCTGGAAACACCATATATTTT.

The V gene is TRBV19, the J gene TRBJ1-2; the match to TRBD1 covers 9 bases. CDR3 length: 18 amino acids. The V gene's germline CDR1 is LNHDA and CDR2 SQIVND (reference sequence). Losses at the gene ends were 8 bases for V and 8 bases for J; bases not matched to a gene: 24. The CDR3 loop is CASRSGQGLLYRGEGYTF. The CDR3, as DNA: TGTGCCAGTCGATCCGGACAGGGGCTCTTGTACCGAGGGGAGGGCTACACCTTC.

The chain employs TRBV7-2 and TRBJ1-4; 9 bases align to TRBD1. The germline gives CDR1 SGHTA, CDR2 FQGNSA. The V and J ends lost 0 bases and 8 bases, in that order; junction bases with no gene match: 7. This CDR3 has 16 amino acids. CDR3 region: CASSLAGTGRREKLFF. For the CDR3, the DNA is TGTGCCAGCAGCTTAGCAGGGACAGGGAGGCGGGAAAAACTGTTTTTT.

The chain couples TRBV6-6 to TRBJ2-4; 8 bases are a match to TRBD1. This CDR3 has 14 residues. With V trimmed by 5 bases and J by 8 bases, 8 bases remained unmatched. Germline-derived CDR1 and CDR2 are MNHNY and SVGAGI (reference sequence). The CDR3 DNA follows: TGTGCCAGCAGTACTGGACAGGGCTTTGACATTCAGTACTTC. Translated: CASSTGQGFDIQYF.